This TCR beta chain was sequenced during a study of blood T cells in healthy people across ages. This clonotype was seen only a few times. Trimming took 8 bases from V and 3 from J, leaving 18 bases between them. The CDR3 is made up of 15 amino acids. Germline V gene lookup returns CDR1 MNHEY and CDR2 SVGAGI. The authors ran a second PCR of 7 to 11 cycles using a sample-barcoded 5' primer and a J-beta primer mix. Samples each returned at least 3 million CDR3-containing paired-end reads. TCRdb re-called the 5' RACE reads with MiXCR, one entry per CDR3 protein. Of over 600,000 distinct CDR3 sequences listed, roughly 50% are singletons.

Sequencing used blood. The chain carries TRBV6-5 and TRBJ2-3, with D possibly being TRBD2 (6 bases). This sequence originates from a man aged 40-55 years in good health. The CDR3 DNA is TGTGCCAGCTCCTCTCCCCCAGGGAGGACAGATACGCAGTATTTT. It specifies CASSSPPGRTDTQYF.